A single sample is the source of the 12 T cell receptor beta chains below, sequenced in a study of immune characterization of retroperitoneal liposarcoma. TCRdb reanalysed the PCR reads using MiXCR and keeps one entry per CDR3 protein. In the table there are roughly 10,000 distinct CDR3 sequences, less than 35% of which are singletons. The source material was tumor tissue. These receptors came from a male donor with retroperitoneal liposarcoma.

This clonotype is medium-sized (0.01 to 0.1%) within its sample. The chain carries TRBV7-2 and TRBJ2-1; maybe TRBD1 (5 bases). Trimming left V 3 bases short and J 3 bases short, with 6 bases between. The CDR3 extends over 13 amino acids. The germline CDR1 and CDR2 sequences are SGHTA and FQGNSA. The CDR3 coding sequence is TGTGCCAGCAGCTTGGACAACTACAATGAGCAGTTCTTC. It specifies CASSLDNYNEQFF.

The chain recombines TRBV6-1 with TRBJ2-5, with D perhaps matching TRBD1 (6 bases). The CDR3 contains 15 residues. Trimming left V 2 bases short and J 5 bases short, with 15 bases between. Germline CDR1 reads MNHNS; CDR2 reads SASEGT. The CDR3 coding sequence is TGTGCCAGCAGTGAATCTATAGGGACAAGGGAGACCCAGTACTTC. It translates to CASSESIGTRETQYF.

The V and J genes are TRBV6-6 and TRBJ2-7; tentatively, D is TRBD2 (7 bases). Germline V lookup: CDR1 MNHNY, CDR2 SVGAGI (reference sequence). This CDR3 spans 14 amino acids. Trimming removed 8 bases at V and 3 bases at J, with 17 bases between. The CDR3 is CASGVGGGSYEQYF. The CDR3 DNA sequence: TGTGCCAGCGGGGTGGGGGGCGGGAGCTACGAGCAGTACTTC.

In its sample, this clonotype was seen many times. V and J are TRBV6-5 and TRBJ2-5; D is ambiguous. Germline loops: CDR1 MNHEY, CDR2 SVGAGI. V dropped 2 bases and J dropped 5 bases, with 12 bases sitting between them. This CDR3 has 14 amino acids. This chain's CDR3 is CASSYLRAVETQYF. The CDR3, as DNA: TGTGCCAGCAGTTACCTCCGGGCCGTCGAGACCCAGTACTTC.

In its sample, this clonotype was seen a few times. V is TRBV6-1 and J is TRBJ1-4, with D uncertain. V was trimmed by 7 bases and J by 0 bases, leaving 15 bases between them. From germline, CDR1 is MNHNS and CDR2 SASEGT. CDR3 size: 16 residues. The DNA for the CDR3 is TGTGCCAGCACTCGGCGAGGACTTACAACTAATGAAAAACTGTTTTTT. This translates into CASTRRGLTTNEKLFF.

This clonotype has more than one count but fewer than ten. The chain carries TRBV7-2 and TRBJ2-7; 11 bases match TRBD2. TRBJ2-1 explains the end of the DNA better; the J call may be wrong. The CDR3 spans 14 residues. From germline, CDR1 is SGHTA and CDR2 FQGNSA. The DNA of the CDR3 is TGTGCCAGCAGCGCATTGGGACTAGCGGATGAGCAGTTCTTC. Translating it yields CASSALGLADEQFF.

The rearrangement links TRBV12-3 or TRBV12-4 to TRBJ2-1; tentatively, D is TRBD2 (7 bases). CDR3 length equals 11 residues. V was shortened by 3 bases and J by 13 bases, with 10 bases between the two germline ends. This chain's CDR3 is CASSLGGAQFF. CDR3 nucleotides: TGTGCCAGCAGTTTGGGGGGGGCCCAGTTCTTC.

The V call is TRBV12-3 or TRBV12-4, the J call TRBJ1-5, with 10 bases fitting TRBD1. The CDR3 length is 16 residues. V lost 3 bases to trimming and J lost 4 bases; unmatched junction nucleotides: 6. For the CDR3, the DNA is TGTGCCAGCAGTTTGAGGACAGGGGGTTCAAATCAGCCCCAGCATTTT. It is translated as CASSLRTGGSNQPQHF.

This chain links TRBV6-4 with TRBJ2-1; possible D gene TRBD2, 6 bases. Germline CDR1 reads MRHNA; CDR2 reads SNTAGT. The CDR3 sequence is 14 residues long. The V end was cut by 6 bases, the J end by 10 bases, with 19 bases between. The DNA for the CDR3 is TGTGCCAGCAGAGATTCCGGGAGCTCCTACGAGCAGTTCTTC. Residues: CASRDSGSSYEQFF.

This clonotype has just a few counts. The chain couples TRBV6-2 or TRBV6-3 to TRBJ1-2; D ambiguous. Germline-derived CDR1 and CDR2 are MNHEY and SVGEGT. The CDR3 is 11 residues long. The germline V and J ends were trimmed by 6 bases and 4 bases, with 6 bases remaining between them. The CDR3 DNA sequence: TGTGCCAGCAGATGGGGCTATGGCTACACCTTC. Encoded protein: CASRWGYGYTF.

The sample holds a few counts of this clonotype. The rearrangement joins TRBV7-6 to TRBJ2-1; D not certain. Germline values: CDR1 SGHVS, CDR2 FNYEAQ. This CDR3 comprises 10 residues. The V gene lost 5 bases and the J gene lost 10 bases, with 6 bases spanning the gap. CDR3 sequence reads: CASSPLEQFF. DNA of the CDR3: TGTGCCAGCAGCCCTCTCGAGCAGTTCTTC.

This clonotype was seen only a few times. V is TRBV7-8 and J is TRBJ2-7; the D is unclear. V lost 3 bases to trimming and J lost 0 bases, with 9 bases between them. Germline CDR1 is SGHVS and CDR2 is FQNEAQ. The CDR3 consists of 14 residues. The CDR3, as DNA: TGTGCCAGCAGCTTCGACGAAGTCTCCTACGAGCAGTACTTC. This gives the protein CASSFDEVSYEQYF.